The rows below give T cell receptor beta chains drawn from one sample of a study of shared clonotypes between healthy human individuals. Sequenced by immunoSEQ multiplex PCR; TCRdb stores in-frame clones only, minus some. Of 1,400,000 or so clones listed, 98% to 99% are singletons. Source material: naive CD4+ T cells sorted from blood. These receptors were obtained from a man in his thirties or forties in good health. Both conserved end residues are part of each CDR3. Fields, in order: V gene, CDR3 protein.

TRBV15 | CATSRDMPPISYEQYF
TRBV30 | CAWQDRASIGNQPQHF
TRBV25-1 | CASSAGGSRYEQYF
TRBV4-1 | CASSQVAILDTQYF
TRBV5-5 | CASSLAPGWSTDTQYF
TRBV5-1 | CASSLGDGHNQPQHF
TRBV5-4 | CASSFWPGGDTQYF
TRBV11-2 | CASSLVWLGNTEAFF
TRBV21-1 | CASSKGRLAKNIQYF
TRBV5-1 | CASSLAPGGVSYEQYF
TRBV14 | CASSQDQRVDEAFF
TRBV2 | CASSVDQARYNEQFF
TRBV5-4 | CASSLAGQLNEKLFF
TRBV2 | CASSDPTNRDRKPYEQYF
TRBV7-8 | CASSPTGRGSYEQYF
TRBV7-6 | CASSSREADTDTQYF
TRBV7-9 | CASSLYGSGEVEQYF
TRBV7-9 | CASSLNGAGELFF
TRBV29-1 | CSGAPGWAMNTEAFF
TRBV4-1 | CASSHLNSRSYEQYF
TRBV2 | CASSGWGAGEQYF
TRBV11-2 | CASSFNSNTGELFF
TRBV27 | CASSSLGGISDTQYF
TRBV6-1 | CASSATSYEQYF
TRBV18 | CASSPAGGREKLFF
TRBV29-1 | CSVQQGSSYNEQFF
TRBV29-1 | CSVDLAGVEQYF
TRBV18 | CASSPLSSGNREVADTQYF
TRBV25-1 | CASTMGGNSEQYF
TRBV6-5 | CASRAHRRYYEQYF
TRBV28 | CASSLAGGGVYEQYF
TRBV11-2 | CASSRQGATGELFF
TRBV2 | CASSEGGRVATGELFF
TRBV10-3 | CAISESNVGNEKLFF
TRBV18 | CASSRGQAQLTDTQYF
TRBV9 | CASSPKTTGELFF
TRBV5-5 | CASSLRQGAYEQYF
TRBV18 | CASSPTGEQFF
TRBV5-5 | CASNREIPGANVLTF
TRBV6-5 | CASIAGGGEKLFF
TRBV9 | CASSLGASNQPQHF
TRBV6-6 | CASSSIMADSYEQYF
TRBV5-6 | CASSVTSGSYNEQFF
TRBV11-3 | CASSLGGLRDNEQFF
TRBV11-3 | CASSLGPNNEQFF
TRBV5-6 | CASSIGPINSQHF
TRBV5-4 | CASSSAYEQYF
TRBV5-1 | CASSLERGLAVYEQYF
TRBV6-5 | CASSYRLAGIYNEQFF
TRBV5-5 | CASSLAYRERSYGYTF
TRBV10-3 | CAISDGAGNNEQFF
TRBV7-9 | CASSFPGRGVRTDTQYF
TRBV5-1 | CANRLAGQGDTQYF
TRBV7-9 | CASSLMGVNTEAFF
TRBV27 | CASSFFGRKKNEQFF
TRBV5-6 | CASSLDRAYEQYF
TRBV11-1 | CASSSLMNIQYF
TRBV4-1 | CASSQVVIGGAFF